These 27 T cell receptor beta chains came from one sample sequenced in a study of blood T cells in healthy people across ages. A sample-barcoded 5' primer and a J-beta primer mix were used in a second PCR of about 7 to 11 cycles. TCRdb re-called the 5' RACE reads through MiXCR, storing one row per CDR3 protein. The sample carries approximately 800,000 distinct CDR3 sequences, 35% to 40% recorded once. The sample comprised blood. The receptor source for this set is a man younger than 35 in good health.

This clonotype came up a few times. The chain uses TRBV27 and TRBJ2-5; tentative D call: TRBD1 (5 bases). Trimming cost V 4 bases and J 3 bases, with 15 bases left between them. CDR1 MNHEY and CDR2 SMNVEV come from the germline V gene (reference sequence). The CDR3 is 15 amino acids. The DNA for the CDR3 is TGTGCCAGCAGTTCCCTTGGGGCCCCGAAAGAGACCCAGTACTTC. Protein sequence: CASSSLGAPKETQYF.

The rearrangement uses TRBV9 and TRBJ2-4; 11 nucleotides agree with TRBD1. Germline trimming cut 4 bases from V and 5 bases from J; bases unmatched to any gene: 8. Per the germline V gene, CDR1 is SGDLS and CDR2 is YYNGEE. This CDR3 has 16 amino acids. The CDR3 here is CASSPPGQGVENIQYF. The DNA of the CDR3 is TGTGCCAGCAGCCCCCCGGGACAGGGGGTAGAAAACATTCAGTACTTC.

The V and J genes are TRBV28 and TRBJ2-7; the D is unclear. V lost 6 bases and J 3 bases, leaving 12 bases between the germline ends. CDR1 and CDR2 from the germline V gene are MDHEN and SYDVKM. The CDR3 has 13 residues. CDR3 in DNA: TGTGCCAGCAGGGGCAGAAATTACTACGAGCAGTACTTC. Protein sequence: CASRGRNYYEQYF.

Ten or more counts support this clonotype. The chain couples TRBV10-3 to TRBJ1-2; 11 nucleotides align to TRBD1. Trimming at V came to 4 bases and at J to 0 bases, leaving 4 bases not matched to a gene. From germline, CDR1 is ENHRY and CDR2 SYGVKD. The CDR3 runs to 16 residues. CDR3 sequence reads: CAISGDRGNSNYGYTF. The CDR3 region has the DNA TGTGCCATCAGTGGGGACAGGGGGAATTCTAACTATGGCTACACCTTC.

In the case of this clonotype: An end of the junction does not agree with germline; a read error may underlie this. The rearrangement joins TRBV6-1 to TRBJ1-4; tentative D call: TRBD1 (5 bases). The germline V gene has CDR1 MNHNS and CDR2 SASEGT. The CDR3 is 14 residues long. The CDR3 region is CATNMGETKEKLFF. CDR3 in DNA: TGTGCCACCAATATGGGGGAGACTAAGGAAAAACTGTTTTTT.

Only a few counts were recorded for this clonotype. This sequence joins TRBV7-2 and TRBJ1-2; 8 bases agree with TRBD1. V gave up 5 bases and J gave up 0 bases; unmatched junction bases: 5. The length of the CDR3 is 15 residues. Germline values: CDR1 SGHTA, CDR2 FQGNSA. CDR3 bases: TGTGCCAGCAGCCGACAGGGGTTAGCTAACTATGGCTACACCTTC. Residues: CASSRQGLANYGYTF.

This clonotype has only a few counts. V usage is TRBV18 and J usage is TRBJ2-1; 11 bases agree with TRBD1. V was clipped by 3 bases and J by 14 bases; unmatched bases: 6. Germline-derived CDR1 and CDR2 are KGHSH and LQKENI. CDR3 length: 13 amino acids. In nucleotides, the CDR3 is TGTGCCAGCTCACCGCCGGGACAGGGGGACGAGTTCTTC. It encodes CASSPPGQGDEFF.

The chain recombines TRBV3-1 with TRBJ2-7; 14 bases are shared with TRBD2. The V gene's germline CDR1 is LGHDT and CDR2 YNNKEL (reference sequence). V shed 4 bases and J 7 bases; nucleotides not matched to a gene: 15. The CDR3 is made up of 18 amino acids. CDR3 sequence: CASSLRLAGGQLYNEQYF. The CDR3 region has the DNA TGTGCCAGCAGCCTTCGACTAGCGGGGGGGCAGCTTTACAATGAGCAGTACTTC.

This sequence joins TRBV6-6 and TRBJ1-2; D possibly corresponds to TRBD1 (5 bases). The germline CDR1 and CDR2 sequences are MNHNY and SVGAGI (reference sequence). With 4 bases removed from V and 13 bases from J, the gap between germline ends came to 13 bases. The CDR3 sequence is 11 residues long. The CDR3 DNA sequence: TGTGCCAGCAGTTTAGAGGGAAGGGGCACCTTC. Protein product: CASSLEGRGTF.

The rearrangement links TRBV28 to TRBJ2-7; D is undetermined. The ends were cut back, 6 bases at V and 10 bases at J, with 16 bases in the middle. Germline values: CDR1 MDHEN, CDR2 SYDVKM. The CDR3 extends over 12 amino acids. The CDR3 region has the DNA TGTGCCAGCAGCCTAACGGCCCCTCCTCAGTACTTC. Its protein is CASSLTAPPQYF.

This rearrangement joins TRBV4-2 to TRBJ1-2, with D possibly matching TRBD1 (5 bases). Germline V lookup: CDR1 LGHNA, CDR2 YNFKEQ. V lost 0 bases and J 7 bases, leaving 12 bases between the germline ends. This CDR3 region has 14 residues. As DNA, the CDR3 is TGTGCCAGCAGCCAAGACAGGCAGGGCAGTGGCTACACCTTC. It translates to CASSQDRQGSGYTF.

V and J are TRBV5-5 and TRBJ1-2; D remains ambiguous. Germline V CDR1 and CDR2: SGHKS, YYEKEE (reference sequence). Trimming removed 1 base from V and 5 bases from J, with 18 bases in between. This CDR3 is 16 amino acids long. CDR3 DNA: TGTGCCAGCAGCTTGAGTAGGGCCCAGTCACCTTATGGCTACACCTTC. It is translated as CASSLSRAQSPYGYTF.

This clonotype has just a few counts. Relative to the germline gene, one junction end is altered; a read error may explain this. The chain is built from TRBV15 and TRBJ2-5; D gene unclear. Germline CDR1 and CDR2: LNHNV and YYDKDF (reference sequence). The CDR3 covers 15 residues. The CDR3 DNA reads as TGTGCCACCGGCAGTACACAGATAAATCAAGAGACCCAGTACTTC. Residues: CATGSTQINQETQYF.

The rearrangement joins TRBV4-2 to TRBJ2-7; 9 bases fit TRBD2. This CDR3 spans 15 amino acids. With V trimmed by 3 bases and J by 0 bases, 3 bases remained unmatched. Germline CDR1 and CDR2: LGHNA and YNFKEQ. In DNA form, the CDR3 reads TGTGCCAGCAGCCAGGGTAGCGGGAGCTCCTACGAGCAGTACTTC. Translating gives CASSQGSGSSYEQYF.

In this sample, this clonotype turned up once. V usage is TRBV2 and J usage is TRBJ2-3, with 7 bases fitting TRBD2. V was clipped by 3 bases and J by 0 bases; unmatched bases: 6. CDR1 is SNHLY, CDR2 FYNNEI, per germline. This CDR3 has 16 amino acids. In nucleotides, the CDR3 is TGTGCCAGCAGTGACGGGACTAATTTTAGCACAGATACGCAGTATTTT. Amino acid sequence: CASSDGTNFSTDTQYF.

The chain combines TRBV25-1 with TRBJ2-3; D is unresolved. This CDR3 spans 15 amino acids. Trimming pared 0 bases from V and 4 bases from J, leaving 11 bases between. Germline CDR1 and CDR2: MGHDK and SYGVNS. The CDR3 region is CASSEYSSFADTQYF. In DNA, the CDR3 is TGTGCCAGCAGTGAATATAGCAGTTTTGCAGATACGCAGTATTTT.

The J gene is TRBJ1-5, the V gene TRBV7-2; 8 bases line up with TRBD1. Germline CDR1 SGHTA, CDR2 FQGNSA. The length of the CDR3 is 11 residues. Losses at the gene ends were 9 bases for V and 6 bases for J; bases not matched to a gene: 1. The CDR3 sequence is CARDRVQPQHF. CDR3 nucleotides: TGTGCCAGGGACAGGGTTCAGCCCCAGCATTTT.

This clonotype was counted once. CDR3 region: CASSLSREGGETQYF. The CDR3 DNA reads as TGTGCCAGCAGCTTAAGTCGGGAGGGCGGCGAGACCCAGTACTTC. The chain links TRBV7-2 to TRBJ2-5; 8 nucleotides agree with TRBD2. Trimming at V came to 2 bases and at J to 5 bases, leaving 7 bases not matched to a gene. The CDR3 has 15 residues. Germline V CDR1 and CDR2: SGHTA, FQGNSA.

J is TRBJ2-7 and V is TRBV20-1, with TRBD2 matching 7 bases. V shed 3 bases and J 7 bases; nucleotides not matched to a gene: 18. Germline CDR1 reads DFQATT; CDR2 reads SNEGSKA (reference sequence). This CDR3 spans 16 amino acids. DNA of the CDR3: TGCAGTGCTAGGGGGCCGGTGGGGGACTACTACAATGAGCAGTACTTC. This codes for CSARGPVGDYYNEQYF.

The rearrangement uses TRBV3-1 and TRBJ2-3; no firm D call. The CDR3 is 15 amino acids. Deletions cut 1 base from V and 2 bases from J, with 10 bases between. CDR1 and CDR2 from the germline V gene are LGHDT and YNNKEL (reference sequence). The CDR3 reads CASSQGARHTDTQYF. The CDR3 nucleotides read TGTGCCAGCAGCCAAGGGGCAAGGCACACAGATACGCAGTATTTT.

To note about this clonotype: A much larger clone differs by one base, so this may be a read error. This rearrangement joins TRBV5-1 to TRBJ2-5; 7 bases fit TRBD1. Germline V CDR1 and CDR2: SGHRS, YFSETQ. The CDR3 sequence is 14 residues long. The CDR3: CAGSLNQGVKTQYF. CDR3 coding DNA: TGCGCCGGCAGCTTGAATCAGGGGGTAAAGACCCAGTACTTC.

The chain has TRBV29-1 and TRBJ2-5; maybe TRBD1 (6 bases). CDR3 length equals 13 residues. Germline V gene sequence: CDR1 SQVTM, CDR2 ANQGSEA. V lost 8 bases and J 3 bases, leaving 16 bases between the germline ends. CDR3 DNA: TGCAGCTCCATGCGACCAGGGGAAGAGACCCAGTACTTC. It yields the protein CSSMRPGEETQYF.

The chain combines TRBV12-3 or TRBV12-4 with TRBJ1-1; a weak D match, TRBD1 (5 bases). The CDR3 is 13 amino acids. The V gene lost 8 bases and the J gene lost 6 bases, with 16 bases spanning the gap. For the CDR3, the DNA is TGTGCCAGCCGGGCCTACGGGGGGGCTGAAGCTTTCTTT. Residues: CASRAYGGAEAFF.

The chain has TRBV25-1 and TRBJ2-1; the match to TRBD2 covers 9 bases. The ends lost 4 bases at V and 5 bases at J; junction bases unmatched: 6. The germline V gene has CDR1 MGHDK and CDR2 SYGVNS. The CDR3 is made up of 15 amino acids. In DNA form, the CDR3 reads TGTGCCAGCAGTGCACGGACTAGCGTAAACAATGAGCAGTTCTTC. Its translation is CASSARTSVNNEQFF.

There are a few counts of this clonotype. V usage is TRBV12-3 or TRBV12-4 and J usage is TRBJ2-1; D is tentatively TRBD1 or TRBD2 (6 bases each). Trimming took 5 bases from V and 8 from J, leaving 13 bases between them. CDR3 length equals 13 residues. CDR3 loop: CASSPGAADEQFF. The CDR3, as DNA: TGTGCCAGCAGTCCGGGGGCCGCAGATGAGCAGTTCTTC.

V gene TRBV6-1 combines with J gene TRBJ2-5, with 9 bases aligning to TRBD1. Germline loops: CDR1 MNHNS, CDR2 SASEGT. V lost 2 bases and J lost 3; bases outside the gene matches: 10. This CDR3 is 17 amino acids long. CDR3 bases: TGTGCCAGCAGTGAATATTCGAAAAGGACAGGGGAAGAGACCCAGTACTTC. This encodes CASSEYSKRTGEETQYF.

This clonotype has a handful of counts. The chain links TRBV4-3 to TRBJ1-4, with no clear D. This CDR3 comprises 13 residues. V lost 0 bases to trimming and J lost 8 bases, with 7 bases between them. Germline CDR1 is LGHNA and CDR2 is YSLEER. CDR3 in DNA: TGCGCCAGCAGCCAAGATACGGGCGAAAAACTGTTTTTT. Amino acid sequence: CASSQDTGEKLFF.